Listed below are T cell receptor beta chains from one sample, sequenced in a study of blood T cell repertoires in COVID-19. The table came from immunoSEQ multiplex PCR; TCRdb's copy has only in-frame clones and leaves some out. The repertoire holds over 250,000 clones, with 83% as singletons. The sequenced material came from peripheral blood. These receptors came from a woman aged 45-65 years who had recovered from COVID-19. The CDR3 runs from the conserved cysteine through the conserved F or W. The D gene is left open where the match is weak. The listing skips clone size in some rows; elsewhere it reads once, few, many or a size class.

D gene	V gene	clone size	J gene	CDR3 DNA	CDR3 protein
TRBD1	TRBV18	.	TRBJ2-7	TGTGCCAGCTCTCGGTCGGGACAGGGACCCCTCTACGAGCAGTACTTC	CASSRSGQGPLYEQYF
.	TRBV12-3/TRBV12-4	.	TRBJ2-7	TGTGCCAGCAGCCCATCCCTCGGCTACGAGCAGTACTTC	CASSPSLGYEQYF
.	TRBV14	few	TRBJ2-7	TGTGCCAGCAGCCAAGGAGGGCTGGACGAGCAGTACTTC	CASSQGGLDEQYF
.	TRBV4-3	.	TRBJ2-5	TGCGCCAGCAGCCAAGATACGGTTAGAGAGACCCAGTACTTC	CASSQDTVRETQYF
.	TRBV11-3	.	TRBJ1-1	TGTGCCAGCAGCTCGCGGGGGCTGAACACTGAAGCTTTCTTT	CASSSRGLNTEAFF
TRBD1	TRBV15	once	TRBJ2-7	TGTGCCACCAGCTGGGGACAGAGCTCCTACGAGCAGTACTTC	CATSWGQSSYEQYF
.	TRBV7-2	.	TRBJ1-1	TGTGCCAGCAGCTTAGCAGGACCGCTAATCCCGGCGGGTGAAGCTTTCTTT	CASSLAGPLIPAGEAFF
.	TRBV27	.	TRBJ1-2	TGTGCCAGCAGACAGGACAGCTTCTATGGCTACACCTTC	CASRQDSFYGYTF
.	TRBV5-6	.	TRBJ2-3	TGTGCCAGCAGCCGTTTACAGGGTAGCACAGATACGCAGTATTTT	CASSRLQGSTDTQYF
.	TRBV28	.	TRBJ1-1	TGTGCCAGCACCCCGCGGGGGTCGAAGAACACTGAAGCTTTCTTT	CASTPRGSKNTEAFF
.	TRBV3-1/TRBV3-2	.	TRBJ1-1	TGTGCCAGCAGCCCGCCTCGCGGGGGGAACACTGAAGCTTTCTTT	CASSPPRGGNTEAFF
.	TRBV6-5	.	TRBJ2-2	TGTGCCCATACAGGTGTGTCGACATACGGGGAGCTGTTTTTT	CAHTGVSTYGELFF
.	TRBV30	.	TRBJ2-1	TGTGCCTGGAGTGTACTCAATTACAATGAGCAGTTCTTC	CAWSVLNYNEQFF
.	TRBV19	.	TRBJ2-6	TGTGCCAGTAGTAAACCGGGGGCTGGGGCCAACGTCCTGACTTTC	CASSKPGAGANVLTF
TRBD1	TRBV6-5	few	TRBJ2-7	TGTGCCAGCAAGGGACAGGGGGCAGTGGAGTACTTC	CASKGQGAVEYF
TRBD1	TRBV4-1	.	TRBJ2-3	TGCGCCAGCAGCCAAGCCCCGCAGGGGGCAAGGGGCACAGATACGCAGTATTTT	CASSQAPQGARGTDTQYF
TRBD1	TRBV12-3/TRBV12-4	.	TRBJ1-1	TGTGCCAGCAGTTTTCAGGGGGGAACTGAAGCTTTCTTT	CASSFQGGTEAFF
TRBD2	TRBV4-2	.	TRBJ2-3	TGTGCCAGCAGCTCAACTAGCGGGGCCTCAGATACGCAGTATTTT	CASSSTSGASDTQYF
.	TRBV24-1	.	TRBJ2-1	TGTGCCATTGAGGACAGCTCCTACAATGAGCAGTTCTTC	CAIEDSSYNEQFF
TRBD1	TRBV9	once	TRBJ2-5	TGTGCCAGCAGCGCCCCGCTCCGGGACAGGACCCAAGAGACCCAGTACTTC	CASSAPLRDRTQETQYF
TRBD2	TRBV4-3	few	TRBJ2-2	TGCGCCAGCAGCCAAGAATCGGGCGGGAGGCCGAACACCGGGGAGCTGTTTTTT	CASSQESGGRPNTGELFF
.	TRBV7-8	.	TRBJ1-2	TGTGCCAGCAGCGAAGACAGGACCTATGGCTACACCTTC	CASSEDRTYGYTF
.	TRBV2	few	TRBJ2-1	TGTGCCAGCAGTAGGACTGCTGTTGGTAATGAGCAGTTCTTC	CASSRTAVGNEQFF
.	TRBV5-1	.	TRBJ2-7	TGCGCCAGCAGCACAAACAGGGAGGGCGAGCAGTACTTC	CASSTNREGEQYF
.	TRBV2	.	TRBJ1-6	TGTGCCAGCAGTTCAGGGTCAGGGAATTCACCCCTCCACTTT	CASSSGSGNSPLHF
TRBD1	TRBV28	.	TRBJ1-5	TGTGCCAGCAGTTTCGGGACAGCTAATCAGCCCCAGCATTTT	CASSFGTANQPQHF
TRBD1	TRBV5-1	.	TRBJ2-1	TGCGCCAGCAGCTTGACGGGACAGACATACAATGAGCAGTTCTTC	CASSLTGQTYNEQFF
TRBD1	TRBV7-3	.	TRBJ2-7	TGTGCCAGCAGCTTCGGACAGGGGATCTCCTACGAGCAGTACTTC	CASSFGQGISYEQYF
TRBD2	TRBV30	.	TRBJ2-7	TGTGCCTGGAGACTAGCGGGAGCCCCAGGGGAGCAGTACTTC	CAWRLAGAPGEQYF
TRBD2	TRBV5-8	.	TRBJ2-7	TGTGCCAGCACGGTAACGGGCGGGAGAAAGCAGTACTTC	CASTVTGGRKQYF
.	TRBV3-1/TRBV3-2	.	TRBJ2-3	TGTGCCAGCAGCGTGCGTCAGGGGACAGATACGCAGTATTTT	CASSVRQGTDTQYF
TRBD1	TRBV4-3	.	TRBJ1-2	TGCGCCAGCAGCCAAGGGCTGGGACAGGGGGTCCTTGTCGGCTACACCTTC	CASSQGLGQGVLVGYTF